These 8 T cell receptor beta chains originate from one sample sequenced in a study of cytomegalovirus exposure and HLA in healthy donors. Use of 60 Vbeta and 13 Jbeta primers characterized the PCR. Data came from immunoSEQ multiplex PCR; TCRdb stores just in-frame clones and leaves some out. The sample records 150,000 to 200,000 clones, approximately 70% being singletons. Material for sequencing was PBMCs. Source of these receptors: a man aged 18 to 30 in good health and CMV-seropositive.

This clone showed up just a few times. V gene TRBV5-6 combines with J gene TRBJ1-1; TRBD1 matches at 7 bases. Germline CDR1 SGHDT, CDR2 YYEEEE. The junction had 6 bases not matched to a gene; V was cut back by 0 bases and J by 4 bases. The CDR3 extends over 15 amino acids. The CDR3 DNA is TGTGCCAGCAGCTTGGAACCGGGACAGTTCACTGAAGCTTTCTTT. Translating it yields CASSLEPGQFTEAFF.

The chain couples TRBV15 to TRBJ1-4; D may be TRBD1 (5 bases). Deletions cut 0 bases from V and 12 bases from J, with 20 bases between. The CDR3 is 16 amino acids. Germline CDR1 LNHNV, CDR2 YYDKDF (reference sequence). The CDR3 DNA follows: TGTGCCACCAGCAGAGATGTTAGGGGCGCGAGGCCGGAACTGTTTTTT. Protein: CATSRDVRGARPELFF.

This clone showed up just a few times. J is TRBJ1-2 and V is TRBV2; 7 nucleotides agree with TRBD1. The CDR3 contains 13 residues. In germline, CDR1 is SNHLY, CDR2 FYNNEI. The V segment lost 3 bases and the J segment 6 bases; nucleotides outside the gene matches: 4. This chain's CDR3 is CASSEGQLHGYTF. The CDR3 coding sequence is TGTGCCAGCAGTGAGGGACAGTTGCATGGCTACACCTTC.

J is TRBJ2-3 and V is TRBV2; TRBD2 matches 14 bases. Germline CDR1 and CDR2: SNHLY and FYNNEI. This CDR3 contains 15 residues. Germline trimming cut 5 bases from V and 6 bases from J; bases unmatched to any gene: 4. The CDR3 nucleotides read TGTGCCAGCAGTCTTCGGACTAGCGGGGGGGATACGCAGTATTTT. Encoded protein: CASSLRTSGGDTQYF.

CDR3 loop: CASSVGGTGTTGELFF. The CDR3 DNA reads TGTGCCAGCAGCGTAGGGGGGACAGGGACCACCGGGGAGCTGTTTTTT. The J gene is TRBJ2-2, the V gene TRBV9; 9 nucleotides match TRBD1. In germline, CDR1 is SGDLS, CDR2 YYNGEE. This CDR3 is built from 16 residues. V lost 0 bases to trimming and J lost 4 bases; unmatched junction nucleotides: 4. Full variable domain (remainder filled in from reference TRBV9 and TRBJ2-2): DSGVTQTPKHLITATGQRVTLRCSPRSGDLSVYWYQQSLDQGLQFLIQYYNGEERAKGNILERFSAQQFPDLHSELNLSSLELGDSALYFCASSVGGTGTTGELFFGEGSRLTVL.

This chain connects TRBV7-9 to TRBJ2-1; 10 bases align to TRBD2. This CDR3 comprises 14 residues. The trim removed 4 bases at V and 8 bases at J, leaving 5 bases unmatched. Germline V gives CDR1 SEHNR, CDR2 FQNEAQ (reference sequence). The CDR3 DNA reads TGTGCCAGCAGCTCGAGCGGGAGGGCAGATGAGCAGTTCTTC. Its protein is CASSSSGRADEQFF. The whole variable domain, filled in from reference TRBV7-9 and TRBJ2-1, reads DTGVSQNPRHKITKRGQNVTFRCDPISEHNRLYWYRQTLGQGPEFLTYFQNEAQLEKSRLLSDRFSAERPKGSFSTLEIQRTEQGDSAMYLCASSSSGRADEQFFGPGTRLTVL.

The rearrangement uses TRBV13 and TRBJ2-1; D might be TRBD2 (5 bases). Germline CDR1 PRHDT, CDR2 FYEKMQ (reference sequence). Trimming took 3 bases from V and 9 from J, leaving 9 bases between them. CDR3 size: 12 residues. The CDR3 DNA follows: TGTGCCAGCAGCTTGAACGAGGGTGAGCAGTTCTTC. Translated: CASSLNEGEQFF.

This clone was seen a handful of times. The chain is built from TRBV4-1 and TRBJ1-1; a possible D gene is TRBD1 (5 bases). Germline V gene data show CDR1 as MGHRA and CDR2 as YSYEKL. The length of the CDR3 is 14 residues. V lost 0 bases and J lost 3, with 8 bases in between. The CDR3 protein is CASSQETGDTEAFF. CDR3 DNA: TGCGCCAGCAGCCAAGAGACGGGGGACACTGAAGCTTTCTTT.